This TCR beta chain was identified during a study of cytomegalovirus exposure and HLA in healthy donors. As for the study in general: Some 200 million T cells yielded fewer than 120 million unique TCR beta sequences in earlier analysis.

Unmatched junction bases numbered 7, after V lost 2 bases and J lost 4 bases. Germline V gives CDR1 MNHEY, CDR2 SMNVEV (reference sequence). This CDR3 is built from 15 residues. The primer mix had 60 Vbeta and 13 Jbeta primers. Using immunoSEQ multiplex PCR, the repertoire was profiled, and TCRdb retains in-frame clones only, with some absent. The profile covers some 180,000 clones, with roughly 9.5% appearing a single time and less than 1.5% taken by the ten largest. The table lists this clone with a few counts. Its antigen is as yet unknown. Findings of the study overall: Highly shared sequence variants in one cluster were likely a sequencing artifact. In a later analysis, V- and J-gene trimming of beta chains associated with a DCLRE1C missense variant, replicated independently.

The chain couples TRBV27 to TRBJ1-2; TRBD1 agrees at 7 bases. The sequence derives from a woman aged 30 to 39 in good health and CMV-seropositive. Input material: PBMCs. The CDR3 coding sequence is TGTGCCAGCAGTTTAAGCTTAGGACAGGTCTATGGCTACACCTTC. Encoded protein: CASSLSLGQVYGYTF.